This is a list of T cell receptor beta chains from one sample in a study of shared clonotypes between healthy human individuals. Sequenced by immunoSEQ multiplex PCR; TCRdb stores in-frame clones only, minus some. The sample contains roughly 300,000 clones, about nine tenths of which appear only once. Sequencing was done on a sample of memory CD8+ T cells sorted from blood. Receptors were obtained from a man younger than 35 in good health. Each CDR3 is given with its conserved first and last residue. D genes are given only for firm matches. Expanded clones are given a class, and other clones once, few, many or no size at all.

d_gene: TRBD2; j_gene: TRBJ2-1; v_gene: TRBV4-3; abundance: .; CDR3aa: CASSQGQGPGLAGGFEQFF; CDR3nt: TGCGCCAGCAGCCAAGGACAGGGACCTGGACTAGCGGGAGGTTTTGAGCAGTTCTTC
d_gene: .; j_gene: TRBJ1-4; v_gene: TRBV4-3; abundance: once; CDR3aa: CASSPTFATNEKLFF; CDR3nt: TGCGCCAGCAGCCCGACGTTTGCAACTAATGAAAAACTGTTTTTT
d_gene: .; j_gene: TRBJ1-2; v_gene: TRBV6-5; abundance: .; CDR3aa: CASSLPEPGVGYTF; CDR3nt: TGTGCCAGCAGTCTCCCCGAACCAGGGGTAGGCTACACCTTC
d_gene: TRBD2; j_gene: TRBJ2-3; v_gene: TRBV9; abundance: .; CDR3aa: CASSPSAGERDTQYF; CDR3nt: TGTGCCAGCAGCCCCTCGGCGGGAGAGAGGGATACGCAGTATTTT
d_gene: TRBD1; j_gene: TRBJ1-6; v_gene: TRBV6-5; abundance: .; CDR3aa: CASSYSGTASPLHF; CDR3nt: TGTGCCAGCAGTTACTCTGGGACAGCCTCACCCCTCCACTTT
d_gene: .; j_gene: TRBJ2-2; v_gene: TRBV7-2; abundance: .; CDR3aa: CASSRDTGELFF; CDR3nt: TGTGCCAGCTCACGGGACACCGGGGAGCTGTTTTTT
d_gene: TRBD2; j_gene: TRBJ2-7; v_gene: TRBV9; abundance: .; CDR3aa: CASSDGGIYEQYF; CDR3nt: TGTGCCAGCAGCGACGGGGGGATCTACGAGCAGTACTTC
d_gene: TRBD1; j_gene: TRBJ1-2; v_gene: TRBV27; abundance: .; CDR3aa: CASSLSWDREGLGGYTF; CDR3nt: TGTGCCAGCAGTTTATCTTGGGACAGGGAGGGCCTCGGGGGCTACACCTTC
d_gene: .; j_gene: TRBJ2-5; v_gene: TRBV15; abundance: .; CDR3aa: CATRSFNQETQYF; CDR3nt: TGTGCCACCAGGTCGTTTAACCAAGAGACCCAGTACTTC
d_gene: TRBD2; j_gene: TRBJ2-1; v_gene: TRBV19; abundance: .; CDR3aa: CASSPDPSGRNEQFF; CDR3nt: TGTGCCAGTAGTCCAGACCCTAGCGGGAGAAATGAGCAGTTCTTC
d_gene: .; j_gene: TRBJ2-3; v_gene: TRBV9; abundance: .; CDR3aa: CASSAENIYDTQYF; CDR3nt: TGTGCCAGCAGCGCCGAGAACATTTACGATACGCAGTATTTT
d_gene: .; j_gene: TRBJ2-7; v_gene: TRBV27; abundance: once; CDR3aa: CASSFGLAYEQYF; CDR3nt: TGTGCCAGCAGTTTTGGACTTGCCTACGAGCAGTACTTC
d_gene: .; j_gene: TRBJ2-3; v_gene: TRBV10-3; abundance: .; CDR3aa: CAISESGDTQYF; CDR3nt: TGTGCCATCAGTGAGTCCGGAGATACGCAGTATTTT
d_gene: .; j_gene: TRBJ2-3; v_gene: TRBV11-2; abundance: .; CDR3aa: CASSPGRVRDTQYF; CDR3nt: TGTGCCAGCAGCCCTGGCAGGGTTAGAGATACGCAGTATTTT
d_gene: .; j_gene: TRBJ2-7; v_gene: TRBV9; abundance: .; CDR3aa: CASSPGAGVHWYEQYF; CDR3nt: TGTGCCAGCAGCCCGGGGGCAGGGGTCCATTGGTACGAGCAGTACTTC
d_gene: .; j_gene: TRBJ2-5; v_gene: TRBV7-9; abundance: .; CDR3aa: CASSPPGTTQETQYF; CDR3nt: TGTGCCAGCAGCCCCCCCGGGACGACACAAGAGACCCAGTACTTC
d_gene: .; j_gene: TRBJ2-7; v_gene: TRBV25-1; abundance: .; CDR3aa: CASSAPPGYEQYF; CDR3nt: TGTGCCAGCAGTGCCCCCCCGGGCTACGAGCAGTACTTC
d_gene: .; j_gene: TRBJ2-2; v_gene: TRBV28; abundance: .; CDR3aa: CASSFRMAGELFF; CDR3nt: TGTGCCAGCAGTTTCCGAATGGCCGGGGAGCTGTTTTTT
d_gene: TRBD1; j_gene: TRBJ1-3; v_gene: TRBV25-1; abundance: once; CDR3aa: CASSQPVGTGGFNTIYF; CDR3nt: TGTGCCAGCAGCCAGCCGGTCGGGACAGGGGGCTTTAACACCATATATTTT
d_gene: .; j_gene: TRBJ2-1; v_gene: TRBV27; abundance: few; CDR3aa: CATVGWGAGNYNEQFF; CDR3nt: TGTGCCACCGTGGGTTGGGGAGCCGGAAATTACAATGAGCAGTTCTTC
d_gene: .; j_gene: TRBJ2-5; v_gene: TRBV9; abundance: .; CDR3aa: CASSAHGRYQETQYF; CDR3nt: TGTGCCAGCAGCGCCCATGGCAGATACCAAGAGACCCAGTACTTC
d_gene: .; j_gene: TRBJ2-4; v_gene: TRBV5-8; abundance: .; CDR3aa: CASSLSGTQYF; CDR3nt: TGTGCCAGCAGCTTAAGCGGCACTCAGTACTTC
d_gene: .; j_gene: TRBJ2-5; v_gene: TRBV7-9; abundance: .; CDR3aa: CASSLAGEKETQYF; CDR3nt: TGTGCCAGCAGCTTAGCAGGGGAAAAAGAGACCCAGTACTTC
d_gene: TRBD1; j_gene: TRBJ2-5; v_gene: TRBV27; abundance: .; CDR3aa: CASSFWDRGMETQYF; CDR3nt: TGTGCCAGCAGTTTTTGGGACAGGGGGATGGAGACCCAGTACTTC
d_gene: .; j_gene: TRBJ2-7; v_gene: TRBV7-9; abundance: .; CDR3aa: CASSLGIGGPKDEQYF; CDR3nt: TGTGCCAGCAGCTTAGGTATTGGGGGCCCGAAGGACGAGCAGTACTTC
d_gene: .; j_gene: TRBJ1-3; v_gene: TRBV9; abundance: .; CDR3aa: CASSVEASGNTIYF; CDR3nt: TGTGCCAGCAGCGTAGAGGCCTCTGGAAACACCATATATTTT
d_gene: TRBD2; j_gene: TRBJ2-3; v_gene: TRBV6-1; abundance: .; CDR3aa: CASRGTNTWDTQYF; CDR3nt: TGTGCCAGCAGGGGGACTAACACCTGGGATACGCAGTATTTT
d_gene: TRBD2; j_gene: TRBJ2-7; v_gene: TRBV5-4; abundance: .; CDR3aa: CASRPGLAEYEQYF; CDR3nt: TGTGCCAGCAGACCGGGACTAGCGGAATACGAGCAGTACTTC
d_gene: TRBD1; j_gene: TRBJ1-2; v_gene: TRBV6-4; abundance: .; CDR3aa: CATGGQGGLWGYTF; CDR3nt: TGTGCCACCGGGGGACAGGGTGGTTTGTGGGGCTACACCTTC
d_gene: TRBD2; j_gene: TRBJ2-1; v_gene: TRBV11-2; abundance: many; CDR3aa: CASSLAVAGYANNEQFF; CDR3nt: TGTGCCAGCAGCTTAGCCGTAGCGGGATACGCCAACAATGAGCAGTTCTTC
d_gene: .; j_gene: TRBJ2-1; v_gene: TRBV5-4; abundance: .; CDR3aa: CASSLRHPDPSYNEQFF; CDR3nt: TGTGCCAGCAGCTTGAGACACCCGGATCCCTCCTACAATGAGCAGTTCTTC
d_gene: .; j_gene: TRBJ2-3; v_gene: TRBV19; abundance: .; CDR3aa: CASSVSRTSTDTQYF; CDR3nt: TGTGCCAGTAGCGTTTCCCGGACGAGCACAGATACGCAGTATTTT
d_gene: .; j_gene: TRBJ2-7; v_gene: TRBV5-1; abundance: .; CDR3aa: CASSVGTHYEQYF; CDR3nt: TGCGCCAGCAGCGTCGGGACTCATTACGAGCAGTACTTC
d_gene: TRBD2; j_gene: TRBJ2-7; v_gene: TRBV5-1; abundance: .; CDR3aa: CASSLVPTGGGDYEQYF; CDR3nt: TGCGCCAGCAGCTTGGTCCCGACTGGGGGGGGAGACTACGAGCAGTACTTC
d_gene: .; j_gene: TRBJ1-1; v_gene: TRBV7-8; abundance: .; CDR3aa: CASSPVNTEAFF; CDR3nt: TGTGCCAGCAGTCCAGTGAACACTGAAGCTTTCTTT
d_gene: .; j_gene: TRBJ2-1; v_gene: TRBV27; abundance: .; CDR3aa: CASSWGDNEQFF; CDR3nt: TGTGCCAGCAGTTGGGGAGACAATGAGCAGTTCTTC
d_gene: .; j_gene: TRBJ2-7; v_gene: TRBV4-3; abundance: .; CDR3aa: CASSQDTETYEQYF; CDR3nt: TGCGCCAGCAGCCAAGATACAGAAACCTACGAGCAGTACTTC
d_gene: .; j_gene: TRBJ2-3; v_gene: TRBV6-5; abundance: .; CDR3aa: CASSYSSQVPPDTQYF; CDR3nt: TGTGCCAGCAGTTACTCGAGCCAGGTCCCCCCAGATACGCAGTATTTT
d_gene: .; j_gene: TRBJ2-7; v_gene: TRBV11-2; abundance: .; CDR3aa: CASSFSTHYEQYF; CDR3nt: TGTGCCAGCAGCTTTAGTACACACTACGAGCAGTACTTC
d_gene: .; j_gene: TRBJ2-7; v_gene: TRBV4-1; abundance: .; CDR3aa: CASSYDKGTYEQYF; CDR3nt: TGCGCCAGCAGCTACGACAAGGGAACCTACGAGCAGTACTTC
d_gene: TRBD2; j_gene: TRBJ2-3; v_gene: TRBV29-1; abundance: .; CDR3aa: CSASGRDGTQYF; CDR3nt: TGCAGCGCAAGCGGGAGGGACGGGACGCAGTATTTT
d_gene: .; j_gene: TRBJ1-1; v_gene: TRBV10-3; abundance: .; CDR3aa: CAITSGTYAGEAFF; CDR3nt: TGTGCCATCACTTCTGGGACTTACGCGGGAGAAGCTTTCTTT
d_gene: TRBD1; j_gene: TRBJ1-6; v_gene: TRBV6-1; abundance: .; CDR3aa: CASSAYRGYNSPLHF; CDR3nt: TGTGCCAGCAGTGCCTACAGGGGTTATAATTCACCCCTCCACTTT
d_gene: .; j_gene: TRBJ2-1; v_gene: TRBV6-6; abundance: .; CDR3aa: CASSYGTGPEQFF; CDR3nt: TGTGCCAGCAGTTACGGGACTGGGCCCGAGCAGTTCTTC
d_gene: .; j_gene: TRBJ1-2; v_gene: TRBV5-6; abundance: .; CDR3aa: CASSLQDLNGYTF; CDR3nt: TGTGCCAGCAGCTTACAGGATCTAAATGGCTACACCTTC
d_gene: .; j_gene: TRBJ2-1; v_gene: TRBV7-8; abundance: .; CDR3aa: CASSLALLGSSSYNEQFF; CDR3nt: TGTGCCAGCAGCTTAGCGCTTTTGGGGTCCAGCTCCTACAATGAGCAGTTCTTC
d_gene: TRBD1; j_gene: TRBJ2-7; v_gene: TRBV14; abundance: .; CDR3aa: CASSQGVWTGHEQYF; CDR3nt: TGTGCCAGCAGCCAAGGAGTTTGGACAGGGCACGAGCAGTACTTC
d_gene: .; j_gene: TRBJ1-3; v_gene: TRBV5-1; abundance: .; CDR3aa: CASSLSGPPTIYF; CDR3nt: TGCGCCAGCAGCTTGTCCGGGCCCCCCACCATATATTTT
d_gene: .; j_gene: TRBJ2-3; v_gene: TRBV4-1; abundance: .; CDR3aa: CASSQAGENTDTQYF; CDR3nt: TGCGCCAGCAGCCAAGCCGGAGAGAACACAGATACGCAGTATTTT
d_gene: .; j_gene: TRBJ2-7; v_gene: TRBV27; abundance: once; CDR3aa: CAKHVVSYEQYF; CDR3nt: TGTGCCAAGCATGTCGTTTCCTACGAGCAGTACTTC
d_gene: TRBD1; j_gene: TRBJ2-7; v_gene: TRBV7-6; abundance: .; CDR3aa: CASSPGTGVYEQYF; CDR3nt: TGTGCCAGCAGCCCCGGGACAGGGGTCTACGAGCAGTACTTC
d_gene: TRBD1; j_gene: TRBJ2-5; v_gene: TRBV14; abundance: .; CDR3aa: CASREQGAGETQYF; CDR3nt: TGTGCCAGCAGGGAACAGGGGGCGGGCGAGACCCAGTACTTC
d_gene: TRBD1; j_gene: TRBJ1-3; v_gene: TRBV30; abundance: .; CDR3aa: CAWTRQGPEDTIYF; CDR3nt: TGTGCCTGGACCAGACAGGGGCCCGAGGACACCATATATTTT
d_gene: .; j_gene: TRBJ2-3; v_gene: TRBV25-1; abundance: .; CDR3aa: CASSAGTDTQYF; CDR3nt: TGTGCCAGCAGTGCCGGCACAGATACGCAGTATTTT
d_gene: TRBD2; j_gene: TRBJ2-7; v_gene: TRBV28; abundance: .; CDR3aa: CASSLSGGSYEQYF; CDR3nt: TGTGCCAGCAGTTTATCGGGCGGGAGCTACGAGCAGTACTTC
d_gene: .; j_gene: TRBJ2-1; v_gene: TRBV19; abundance: .; CDR3aa: CASSLGTLTLDEQFF; CDR3nt: TGTGCCAGTAGTTTGGGAACCCTAACTCTCGATGAGCAGTTCTTC
d_gene: .; j_gene: TRBJ1-1; v_gene: TRBV13; abundance: .; CDR3aa: CASSSLEDEAFF; CDR3nt: TGTGCCAGCAGCAGCCTTGAGGATGAAGCTTTCTTT
d_gene: .; j_gene: TRBJ1-1; v_gene: TRBV28; abundance: .; CDR3aa: CASSLMRTEAFF; CDR3nt: TGTGCCAGCAGTTTGATGCGCACTGAAGCTTTCTTT
d_gene: TRBD1; j_gene: TRBJ2-1; v_gene: TRBV6-1; abundance: .; CDR3aa: CASSDLGTGIHEQFF; CDR3nt: TGTGCCAGCAGTGACCTCGGGACAGGGATCCATGAGCAGTTCTTC
d_gene: TRBD2; j_gene: TRBJ2-7; v_gene: TRBV7-2; abundance: .; CDR3aa: CASSLTGTSGITSYEQYF; CDR3nt: TGTGCCAGCAGCCTAACAGGGACTAGCGGCATTACGTCCTACGAGCAGTACTTC